A single sample is the source of the 5 T cell receptor beta chains below, sequenced in a study of early T cells in non-severe SARS-CoV-2 infection. TCRdb ran MiXCR on the 5' RACE reads and lists one entry per CDR3 protein. The sample records roughly 70,000 distinct CDR3 sequences, 13% being singletons. Sequencing was carried out using whole blood. All receptors derive from an adult who was a healthcare worker with PCR-confirmed SARS-CoV-2 infection or an uninfected control (not recorded which).

This clonotype was recorded a few times. One junction end disagrees with the germline gene, perhaps due to a read error. V is TRBV6-2 or TRBV6-3 and J is TRBJ1-1; TRBD1 agrees at 7 bases. This CDR3 is 14 amino acids long. The germline CDR1 and CDR2 sequences are MNHEY and SVGEGT. CDR3 sequence (DNA): TGTGCCAGCAGTTACCCGACAGGGACCACTGAAGTTTTCTTT. This encodes CASSYPTGTTEVFF.

This clonotype was picked up a small number of times. V and J are TRBV3-1 and TRBJ1-1; D is ambiguous. Trimming cost V 1 base and J 6 bases, with 12 bases left between them. The CDR3 spans 14 residues. Germline V lookup: CDR1 LGHDT, CDR2 YNNKEL (reference sequence). CDR3: CASSQVARKAEAFF. The CDR3 nucleotides are TGTGCCAGCAGCCAAGTCGCCAGGAAGGCTGAAGCTTTCTTT. Full variable domain (rest looked up from reference TRBV3-1 and TRBJ1-1): DTAVSQTPKYLVTQMGNDKSIKCEQNLGHDTMYWYKQDSKKFLKIMFSYNNKELIINETVPNRFSPKSPDKAHLNLHINSLELGDSAVYFCASSQVARKAEAFFGQGTRLTVV.

This clonotype was counted at least ten times. The J gene is TRBJ1-1, the V gene TRBV6-6; maybe TRBD1 (5 bases). Germline-derived CDR1 and CDR2 are MNHNY and SVGAGI (reference sequence). Between the trimmed V and J ends, which lost 6 bases and 7 bases, there was a span of 18 bases. The CDR3 runs 14 residues. The CDR3: CASRIRGLSSEAFF. CDR3 coding DNA: TGTGCCAGCAGGATAAGGGGCCTAAGCAGTGAAGCTTTCTTT.

There are a few counts of this clonotype. The chain has TRBV6-5 and TRBJ2-7; possible D gene TRBD2, 5 bases. V gave up 6 bases and J gave up 3 bases, with 15 bases separating them. Germline V gene sequence: CDR1 MNHEY, CDR2 SVGAGI. The CDR3 extends over 14 amino acids. The CDR3 nucleotides are TGTGCCAGCAGACCCGGGATCACAGTCTACGAGCAGTACTTC. It codes for CASRPGITVYEQYF.

This clonotype has just a few counts. The chain couples TRBV20-1 to TRBJ2-7, with TRBD2 identical over 7 bases. Trimming at V came to 6 bases and at J to 0 bases, leaving 8 bases not matched to a gene. The germline V gene encodes CDR1 DFQATT and CDR2 SNEGSKA (reference sequence). CDR3 length equals 14 residues. The CDR3 region is CSASLGGSSYEQYF. The CDR3 nucleotides read TGCAGTGCATCACTAGGCGGGAGCTCCTACGAGCAGTACTTC.